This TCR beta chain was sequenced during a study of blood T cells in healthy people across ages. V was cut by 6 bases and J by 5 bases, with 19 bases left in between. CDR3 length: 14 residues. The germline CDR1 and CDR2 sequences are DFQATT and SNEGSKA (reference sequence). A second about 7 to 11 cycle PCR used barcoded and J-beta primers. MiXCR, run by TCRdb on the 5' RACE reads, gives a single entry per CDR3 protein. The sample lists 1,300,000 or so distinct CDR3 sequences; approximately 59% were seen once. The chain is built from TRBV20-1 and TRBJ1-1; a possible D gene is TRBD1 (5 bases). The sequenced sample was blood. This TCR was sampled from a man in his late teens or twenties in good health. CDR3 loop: CSAPPRQGITEAFF. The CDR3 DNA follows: TGCAGTGCCCCCCCGAGGCAGGGAATTACTGAAGCTTTCTTT.